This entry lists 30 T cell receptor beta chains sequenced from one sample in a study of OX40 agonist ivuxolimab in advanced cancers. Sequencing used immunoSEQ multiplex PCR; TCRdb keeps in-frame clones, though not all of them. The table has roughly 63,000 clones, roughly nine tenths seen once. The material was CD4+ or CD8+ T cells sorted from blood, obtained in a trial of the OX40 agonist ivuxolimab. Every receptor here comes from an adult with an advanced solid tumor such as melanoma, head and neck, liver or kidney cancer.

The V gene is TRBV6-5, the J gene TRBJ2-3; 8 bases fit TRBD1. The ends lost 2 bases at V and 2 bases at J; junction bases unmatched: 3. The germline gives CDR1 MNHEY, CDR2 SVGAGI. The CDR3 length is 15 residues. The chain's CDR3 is CASSYRDRHTDTQYF. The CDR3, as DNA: TGTGCCAGCAGTTACCGGGACAGGCACACAGATACGCAGTATTTT.

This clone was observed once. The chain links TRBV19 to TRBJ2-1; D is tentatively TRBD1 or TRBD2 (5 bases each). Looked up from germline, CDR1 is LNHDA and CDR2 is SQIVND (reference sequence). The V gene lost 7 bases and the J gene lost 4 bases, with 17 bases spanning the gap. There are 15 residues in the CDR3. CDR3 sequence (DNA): TGTGCCAGTACCTCCGGGACGCAGGTTTACAATGAGCAGTTCTTC. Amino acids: CASTSGTQVYNEQFF.

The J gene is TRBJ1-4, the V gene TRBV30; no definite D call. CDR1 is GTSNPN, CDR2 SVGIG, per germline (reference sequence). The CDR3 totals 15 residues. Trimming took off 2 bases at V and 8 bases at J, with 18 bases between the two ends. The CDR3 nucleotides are TGTGCCTGGAGTTTACTCGGAGCTCCTGCAGAAAAACTGTTTTTT. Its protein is CAWSLLGAPAEKLFF. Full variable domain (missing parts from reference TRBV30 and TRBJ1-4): SQTIHQWPATLVQPVGSPLSLECTVEGTSNPNLYWYRQAAGRGLQLLFYSVGIGQISSEVPQNLSASRPQDRQFILSSKKLLLSDSGFYLCAWSLLGAPAEKLFFGSGTQLSVL.

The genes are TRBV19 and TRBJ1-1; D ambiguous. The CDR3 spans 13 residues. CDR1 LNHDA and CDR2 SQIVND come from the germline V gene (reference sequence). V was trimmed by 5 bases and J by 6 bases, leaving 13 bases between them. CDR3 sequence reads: CASSLGPLSEAFF. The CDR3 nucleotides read TGTGCCAGTAGTCTAGGACCGCTATCTGAAGCTTTCTTT.

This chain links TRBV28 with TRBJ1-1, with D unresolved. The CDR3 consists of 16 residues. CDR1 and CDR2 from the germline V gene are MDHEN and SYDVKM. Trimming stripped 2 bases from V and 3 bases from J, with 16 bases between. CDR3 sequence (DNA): TGTGCCAGCAGTTTAATTTCGGAATTAGAGGACACTGAAGCTTTCTTT. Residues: CASSLISELEDTEAFF.

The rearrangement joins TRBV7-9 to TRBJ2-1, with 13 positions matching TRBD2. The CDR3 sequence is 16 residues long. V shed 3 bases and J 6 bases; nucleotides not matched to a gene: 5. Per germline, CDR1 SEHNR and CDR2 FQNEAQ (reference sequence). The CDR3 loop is CASSFPTSGRRNEQFF. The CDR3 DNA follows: TGTGCCAGCAGCTTCCCGACTAGCGGGAGGCGCAATGAGCAGTTCTTC.

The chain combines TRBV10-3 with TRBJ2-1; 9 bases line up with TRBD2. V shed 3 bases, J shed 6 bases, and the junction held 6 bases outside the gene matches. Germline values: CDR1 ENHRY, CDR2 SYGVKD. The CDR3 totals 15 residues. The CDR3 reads CAISDLLAGPNEQFF. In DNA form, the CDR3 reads TGTGCCATCAGTGATCTCCTAGCGGGACCCAATGAGCAGTTCTTC.

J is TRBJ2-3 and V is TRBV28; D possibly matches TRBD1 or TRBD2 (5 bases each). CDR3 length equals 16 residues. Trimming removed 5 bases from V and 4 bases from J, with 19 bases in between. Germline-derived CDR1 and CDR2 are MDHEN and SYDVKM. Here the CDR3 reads CASSPSADLGADTQYF. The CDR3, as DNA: TGTGCCAGCAGTCCCTCAGCGGACCTGGGGGCAGATACGCAGTATTTT.

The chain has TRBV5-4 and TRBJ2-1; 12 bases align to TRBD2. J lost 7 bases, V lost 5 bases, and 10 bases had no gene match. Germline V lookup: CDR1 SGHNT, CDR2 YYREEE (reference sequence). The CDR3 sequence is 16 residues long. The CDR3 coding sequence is TGTGCCAGCAGGCAGAGTACTAGCGGGAGGATGAATGAGCAGTTCTTC. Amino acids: CASRQSTSGRMNEQFF.

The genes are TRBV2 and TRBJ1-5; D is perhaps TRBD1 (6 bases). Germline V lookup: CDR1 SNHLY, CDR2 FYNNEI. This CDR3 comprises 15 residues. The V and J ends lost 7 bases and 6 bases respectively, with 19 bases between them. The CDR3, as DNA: TGTGCCAGCAACAGAGAACAGGGTGTGATTCAGCCCCAGCATTTT. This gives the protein CASNREQGVIQPQHF.

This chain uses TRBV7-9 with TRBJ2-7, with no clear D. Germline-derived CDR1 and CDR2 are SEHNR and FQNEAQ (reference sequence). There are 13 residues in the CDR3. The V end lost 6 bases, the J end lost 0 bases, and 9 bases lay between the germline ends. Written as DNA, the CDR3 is TGTGCCAGCAGTGACTCCAACTCCTACGAGCAGTACGTC. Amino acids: CASSDSNSYEQYV.

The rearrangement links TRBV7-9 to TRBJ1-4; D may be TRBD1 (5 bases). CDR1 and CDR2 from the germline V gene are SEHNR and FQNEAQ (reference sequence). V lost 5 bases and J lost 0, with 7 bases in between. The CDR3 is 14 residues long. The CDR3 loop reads CASSPTATNEKLFF. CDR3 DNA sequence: TGTGCCAGCAGCCCGACAGCAACTAATGAAAAACTGTTTTTT.

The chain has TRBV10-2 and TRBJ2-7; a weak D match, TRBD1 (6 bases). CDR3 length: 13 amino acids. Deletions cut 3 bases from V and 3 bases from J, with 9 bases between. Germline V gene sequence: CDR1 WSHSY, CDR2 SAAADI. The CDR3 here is CASSDGQSYEQYV. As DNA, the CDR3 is TGCGCCAGCAGTGACGGACAGAGCTACGAGCAGTACGTC.

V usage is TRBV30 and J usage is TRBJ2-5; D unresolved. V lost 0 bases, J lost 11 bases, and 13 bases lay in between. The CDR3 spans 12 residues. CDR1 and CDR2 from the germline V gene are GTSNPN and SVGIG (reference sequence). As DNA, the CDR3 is TGTGCCTGGAGTGTGGTAGGTGAAGAGCAGTACTTC. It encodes CAWSVVGEEQYF. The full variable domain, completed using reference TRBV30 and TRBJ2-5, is SQTIHQWPATLVQPVGSPLSLECTVEGTSNPNLYWYRQAAGRGLQLLFYSVGIGQISSEVPQNLSASRPQDRQFILSSKKLLLSDSGFYLCAWSVVGEEQYFGPGTRLLVL.

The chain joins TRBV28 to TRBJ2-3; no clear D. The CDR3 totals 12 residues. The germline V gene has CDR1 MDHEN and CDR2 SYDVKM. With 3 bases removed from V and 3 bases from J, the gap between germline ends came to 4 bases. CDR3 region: CASSFITDTQYF. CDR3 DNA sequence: TGTGCCAGCAGTTTCATTACAGATACGCAGTATTTT.

The CDR3 DNA is TGTGCCAGCAAAATTGTCTATGGCTACACCTTC. Amino acids: CASKIVYGYTF. V usage is TRBV6-5 and J usage is TRBJ1-2; D uncertain. CDR1 and CDR2 (germline): MNHEY, SVGAGI. The V end lost 7 bases, the J end lost 4 bases, and 7 bases lay between the germline ends. The CDR3 is made up of 11 amino acids.

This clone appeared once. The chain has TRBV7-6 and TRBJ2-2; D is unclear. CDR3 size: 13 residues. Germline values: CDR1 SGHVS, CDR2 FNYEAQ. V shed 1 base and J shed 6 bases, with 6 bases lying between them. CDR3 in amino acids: CASSLEVAGELFF. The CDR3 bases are TGTGCCAGCAGCTTAGAGGTAGCCGGGGAGCTGTTTTTT. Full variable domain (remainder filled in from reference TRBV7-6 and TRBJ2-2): GAGVSQSPRYKVTKRGQDVALRCDPISGHVSLYWYRQALGQGPEFLTYFNYEAQQDKSGLPNDRFSAERPEGSISTLTIQRTEQRDSAMYRCASSLEVAGELFFGEGSRLTVL.

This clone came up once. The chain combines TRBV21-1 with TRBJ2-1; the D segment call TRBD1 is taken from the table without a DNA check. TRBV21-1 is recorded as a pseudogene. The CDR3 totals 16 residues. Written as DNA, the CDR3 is TGTGCCAGCAGCAAAGCGGCAGGGCTCTCCTACAATGAGCAGTTCTTC. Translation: CASSKAAGLSYNEQFF.

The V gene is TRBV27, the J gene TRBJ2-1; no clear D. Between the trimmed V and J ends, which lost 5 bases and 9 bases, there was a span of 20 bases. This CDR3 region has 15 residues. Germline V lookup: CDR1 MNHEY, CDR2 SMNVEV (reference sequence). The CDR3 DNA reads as TGTGCCAGCAGTCCCCATCCAGACCCCGCCCCTGAGCAGTTCTTC. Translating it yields CASSPHPDPAPEQFF.

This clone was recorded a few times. CDR3 DNA sequence: TGTGCCAGCAGCCTCAAGACAGGGCCCTATGGCTACACCTTC. It is translated as CASSLKTGPYGYTF. The rearrangement links TRBV27 to TRBJ1-2, with 7 positions matching TRBD1. V gave up 6 bases and J gave up 4 bases; unmatched junction bases: 8. The germline gives CDR1 MNHEY, CDR2 SMNVEV (reference sequence). The CDR3 runs to 14 residues.

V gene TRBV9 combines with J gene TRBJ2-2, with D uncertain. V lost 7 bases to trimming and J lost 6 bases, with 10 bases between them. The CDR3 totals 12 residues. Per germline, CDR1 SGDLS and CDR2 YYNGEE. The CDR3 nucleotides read TGTGCCAGCCAGCAGACGGCCGGGGAGCTGTTTTTT. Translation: CASQQTAGELFF.

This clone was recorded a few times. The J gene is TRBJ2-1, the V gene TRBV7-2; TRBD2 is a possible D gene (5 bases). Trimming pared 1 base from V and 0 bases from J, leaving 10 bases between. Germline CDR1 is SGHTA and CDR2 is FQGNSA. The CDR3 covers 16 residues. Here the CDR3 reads CASSLVGGNSYNEQFF. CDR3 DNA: TGTGCCAGCAGCTTAGTCGGAGGAAACTCCTACAATGAGCAGTTCTTC.

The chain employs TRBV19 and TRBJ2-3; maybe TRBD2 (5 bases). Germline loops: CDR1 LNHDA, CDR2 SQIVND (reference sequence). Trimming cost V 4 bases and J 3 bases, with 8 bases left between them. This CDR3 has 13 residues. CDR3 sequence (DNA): TGTGCCAGTAGTAATAGCGAAACAGATACGCAGTATTTT. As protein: CASSNSETDTQYF.

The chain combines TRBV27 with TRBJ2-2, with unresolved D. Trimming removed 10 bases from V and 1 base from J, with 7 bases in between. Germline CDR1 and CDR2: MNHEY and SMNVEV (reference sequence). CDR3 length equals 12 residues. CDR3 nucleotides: TGTGCCACGGGTGGGAACACCGGGGAGCTGTTTTTT. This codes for CATGGNTGELFF.

Here the CDR3 reads CASSFGTGDADTQYF. In DNA, the CDR3 is TGTGCCAGCAGCTTTGGGACAGGGGACGCAGATACGCAGTATTTT. The chain has TRBV7-9 and TRBJ2-3, with 10 positions matching TRBD1. Germline lookup yields CDR1 SEHNR and CDR2 FQNEAQ (reference sequence). Trimming took 3 bases from V and 4 from J; bases not matched to a gene: 4. The CDR3 runs to 15 residues.

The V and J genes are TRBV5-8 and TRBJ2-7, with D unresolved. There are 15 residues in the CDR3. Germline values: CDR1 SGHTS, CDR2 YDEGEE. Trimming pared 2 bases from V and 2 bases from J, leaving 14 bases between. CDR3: CASSFRTQVTYEQYF. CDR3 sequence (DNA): TGTGCCAGCAGCTTTCGAACCCAGGTTACCTACGAGCAGTACTTC.

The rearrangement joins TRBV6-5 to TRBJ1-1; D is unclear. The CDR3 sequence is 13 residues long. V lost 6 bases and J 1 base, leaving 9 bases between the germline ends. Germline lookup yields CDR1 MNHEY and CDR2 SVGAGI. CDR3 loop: CASSQYWNTEAFF. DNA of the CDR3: TGTGCCAGCAGCCAATACTGGAACACTGAAGCTTTCTTT.

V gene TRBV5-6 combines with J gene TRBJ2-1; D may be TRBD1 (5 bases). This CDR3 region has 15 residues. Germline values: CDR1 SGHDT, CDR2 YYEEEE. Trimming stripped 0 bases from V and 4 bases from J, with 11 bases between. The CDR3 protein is CASSLGQQPYNEQFF. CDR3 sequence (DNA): TGTGCCAGCAGCTTGGGACAGCAACCATACAATGAGCAGTTCTTC.

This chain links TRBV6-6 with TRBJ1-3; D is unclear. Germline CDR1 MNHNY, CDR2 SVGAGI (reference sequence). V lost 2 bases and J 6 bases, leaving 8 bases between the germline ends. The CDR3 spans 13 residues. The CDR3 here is CASSYRRTNTIYF. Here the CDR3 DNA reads TGTGCCAGCAGTTACAGGAGAACAAACACCATATATTTT.

In DNA, the CDR3 is TGTGCCAGCAGTGAATATTTACAAGAGACCCAGTACTTC. Amino acids: CASSEYLQETQYF. The chain employs TRBV2 and TRBJ2-5; the D is unclear. V lost 2 bases to trimming and J lost 2 bases, with 6 bases between them. The CDR3 totals 13 residues. CDR1 SNHLY and CDR2 FYNNEI come from the germline V gene.